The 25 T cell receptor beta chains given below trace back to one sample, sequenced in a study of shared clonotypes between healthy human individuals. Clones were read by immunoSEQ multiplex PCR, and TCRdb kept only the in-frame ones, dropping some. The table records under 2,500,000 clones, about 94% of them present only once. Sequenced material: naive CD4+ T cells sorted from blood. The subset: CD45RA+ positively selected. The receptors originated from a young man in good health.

CDR3 DNA sequence: TGTGCCTGGGAGCCCGGAAACACCATATATTTT. It yields the protein CAWEPGNTIYF. The chain joins TRBV30 to TRBJ1-3; D gene ambiguous. The CDR3 consists of 11 residues. Germline lookup yields CDR1 GTSNPN and CDR2 SVGIG (reference sequence). Trimming stripped 5 bases from V and 4 bases from J, with 6 bases between.

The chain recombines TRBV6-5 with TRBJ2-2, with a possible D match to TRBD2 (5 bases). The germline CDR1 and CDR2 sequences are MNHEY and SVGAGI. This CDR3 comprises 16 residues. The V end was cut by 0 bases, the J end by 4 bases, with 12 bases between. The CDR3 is CASSYSAVGSTGELFF. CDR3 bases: TGTGCCAGCAGTTACTCGGCCGTTGGGAGCACCGGGGAGCTGTTTTTT.

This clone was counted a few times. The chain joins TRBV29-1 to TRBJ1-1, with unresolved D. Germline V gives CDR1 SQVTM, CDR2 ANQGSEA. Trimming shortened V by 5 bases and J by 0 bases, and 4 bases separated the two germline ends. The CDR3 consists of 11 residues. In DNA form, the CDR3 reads TGCAGCGTTCACATGAACACTGAAGCTTTCTTT. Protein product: CSVHMNTEAFF.

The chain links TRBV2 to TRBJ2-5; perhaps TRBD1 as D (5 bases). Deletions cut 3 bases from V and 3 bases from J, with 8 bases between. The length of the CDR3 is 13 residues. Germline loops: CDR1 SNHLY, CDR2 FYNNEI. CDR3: CASSDTGKETQYF. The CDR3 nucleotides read TGTGCCAGCAGTGATACAGGAAAAGAGACCCAGTACTTC.

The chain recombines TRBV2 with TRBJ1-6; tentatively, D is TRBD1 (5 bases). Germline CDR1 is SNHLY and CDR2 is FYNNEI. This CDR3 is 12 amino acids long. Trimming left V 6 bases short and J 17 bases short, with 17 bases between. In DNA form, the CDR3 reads TGTGCCAGCAGCCGGGACGGCAGCTCTTTCCACTTT. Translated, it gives CASSRDGSSFHF.

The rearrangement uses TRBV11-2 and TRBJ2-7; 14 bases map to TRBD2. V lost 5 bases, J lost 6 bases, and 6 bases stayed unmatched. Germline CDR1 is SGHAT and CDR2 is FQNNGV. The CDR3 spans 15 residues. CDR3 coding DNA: TGTGCCAGCAGCCCCGGACTAGCGGGAGGAGGCGAGCAGTACTTC. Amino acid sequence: CASSPGLAGGGEQYF.

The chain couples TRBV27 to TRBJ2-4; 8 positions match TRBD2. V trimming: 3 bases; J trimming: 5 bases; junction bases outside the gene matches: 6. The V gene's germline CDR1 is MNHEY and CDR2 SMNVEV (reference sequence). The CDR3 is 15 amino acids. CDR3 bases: TGTGCCAGCAGTTTTGTGCGGGGGGATCAAAACATTCAGTACTTC. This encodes CASSFVRGDQNIQYF.

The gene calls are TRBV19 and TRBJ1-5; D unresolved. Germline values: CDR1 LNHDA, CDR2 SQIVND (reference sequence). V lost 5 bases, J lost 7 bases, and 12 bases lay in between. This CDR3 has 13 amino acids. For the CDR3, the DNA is TGTGCCAGTAGTCCCCGCGGTCCGCAGCCCCAGCATTTT. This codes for CASSPRGPQPQHF.

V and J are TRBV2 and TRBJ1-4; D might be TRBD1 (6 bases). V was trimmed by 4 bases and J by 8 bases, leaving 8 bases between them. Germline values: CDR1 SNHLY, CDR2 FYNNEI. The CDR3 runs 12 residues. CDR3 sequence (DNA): TGTGCCAGCAGTGCGGACAGAGAAAAACTGTTTTTT. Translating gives CASSADREKLFF.

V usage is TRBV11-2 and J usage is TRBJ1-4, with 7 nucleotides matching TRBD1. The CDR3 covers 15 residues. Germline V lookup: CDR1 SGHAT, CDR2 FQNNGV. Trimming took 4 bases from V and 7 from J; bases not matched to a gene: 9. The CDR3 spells CASSSETGNFEKLFF. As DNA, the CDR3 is TGTGCCAGCAGCTCAGAGACAGGGAACTTTGAAAAACTGTTTTTT.

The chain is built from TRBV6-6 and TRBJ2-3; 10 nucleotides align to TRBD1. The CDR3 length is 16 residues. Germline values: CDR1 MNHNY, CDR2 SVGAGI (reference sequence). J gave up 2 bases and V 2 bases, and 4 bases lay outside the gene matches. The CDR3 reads CASSYGDRGLTDTQYF. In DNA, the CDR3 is TGTGCCAGCAGTTACGGGGACAGGGGACTCACAGATACGCAGTATTTT.

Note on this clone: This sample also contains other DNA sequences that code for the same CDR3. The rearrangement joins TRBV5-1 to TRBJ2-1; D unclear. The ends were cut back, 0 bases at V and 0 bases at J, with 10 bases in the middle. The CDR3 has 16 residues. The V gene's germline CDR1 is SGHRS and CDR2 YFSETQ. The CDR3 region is CASSLAGPSSYNEQFF. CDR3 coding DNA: TGCGCCAGCAGCTTGGCCGGTCCTAGCTCCTACAATGAGCAGTTCTTC. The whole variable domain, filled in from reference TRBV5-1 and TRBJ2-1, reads KAGVTQTPRYLIKTRGQQVTLSCSPISGHRSVSWYQQTPGQGLQFLFEYFSETQRNKGNFPGRFSGRQFSNSRSEMNVSTLELGDSALYLCASSLAGPSSYNEQFFGPGTRLTVL.

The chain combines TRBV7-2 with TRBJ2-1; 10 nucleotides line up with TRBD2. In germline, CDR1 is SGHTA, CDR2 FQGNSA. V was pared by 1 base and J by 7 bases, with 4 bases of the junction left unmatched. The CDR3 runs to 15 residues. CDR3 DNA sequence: TGTGCCAGCAGCTTAGTGGCTAGCGGGGGTAATGAGCAGTTCTTC. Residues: CASSLVASGGNEQFF.

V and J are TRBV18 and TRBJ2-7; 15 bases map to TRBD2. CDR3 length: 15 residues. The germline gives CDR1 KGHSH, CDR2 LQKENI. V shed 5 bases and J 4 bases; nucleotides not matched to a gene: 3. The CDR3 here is CASSWTSGGAYEQYF. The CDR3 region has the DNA TGTGCCAGCTCATGGACTAGCGGGGGGGCGTACGAGCAGTACTTC.

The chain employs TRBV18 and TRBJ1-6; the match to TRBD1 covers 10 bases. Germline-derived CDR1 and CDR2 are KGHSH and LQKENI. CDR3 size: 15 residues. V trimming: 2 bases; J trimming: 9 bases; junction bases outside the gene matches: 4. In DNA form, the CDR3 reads TGTGCCAGCTCACCAGGGACAGGGGTGGGTTCACCCCTCCACTTT. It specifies CASSPGTGVGSPLHF.

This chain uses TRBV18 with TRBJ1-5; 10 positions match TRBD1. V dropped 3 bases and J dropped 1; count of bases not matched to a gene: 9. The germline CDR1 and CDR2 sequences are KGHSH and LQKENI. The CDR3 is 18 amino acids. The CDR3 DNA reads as TGTGCCAGCTCACCTCTACCGGGACAGGGGTTGAGCAATCAGCCCCAGCATTTT. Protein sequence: CASSPLPGQGLSNQPQHF. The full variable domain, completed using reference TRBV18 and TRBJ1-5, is NAGVMQNPRHLVRRRGQEARLRCSPMKGHSHVYWYRQLPEEGLKFMVYLQKENIIDESGMPKERFSAEFPKEGPSILRIQQVVRGDSAAYFCASSPLPGQGLSNQPQHFGDGTRLSIL.

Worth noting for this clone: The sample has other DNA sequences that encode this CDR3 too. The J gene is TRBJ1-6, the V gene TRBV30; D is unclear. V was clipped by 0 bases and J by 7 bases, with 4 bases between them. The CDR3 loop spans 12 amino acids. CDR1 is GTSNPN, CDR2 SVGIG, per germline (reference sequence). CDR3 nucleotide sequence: TGTGCCTGGAGTGTACCGAATTCACCCCTCCACTTT. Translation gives CAWSVPNSPLHF.

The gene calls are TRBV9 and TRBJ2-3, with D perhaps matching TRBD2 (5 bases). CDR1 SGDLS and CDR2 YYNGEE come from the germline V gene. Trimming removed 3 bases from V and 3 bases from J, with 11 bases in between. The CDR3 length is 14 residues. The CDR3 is CASSADSPTDTQYF. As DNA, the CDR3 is TGTGCCAGCAGCGCGGACTCGCCAACAGATACGCAGTATTTT. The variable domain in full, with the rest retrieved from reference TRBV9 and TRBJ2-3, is DSGVTQTPKHLITATGQRVTLRCSPRSGDLSVYWYQQSLDQGLQFLIQYYNGEERAKGNILERFSAQQFPDLHSELNLSSLELGDSALYFCASSADSPTDTQYFGPGTRLTVL.

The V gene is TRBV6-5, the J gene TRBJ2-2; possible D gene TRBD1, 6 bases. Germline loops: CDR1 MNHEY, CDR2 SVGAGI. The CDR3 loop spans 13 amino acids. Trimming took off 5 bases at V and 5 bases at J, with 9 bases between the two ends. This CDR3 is CASSKTGTGELFF. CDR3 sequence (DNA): TGTGCCAGCAGTAAAACAGGGACCGGGGAGCTGTTTTTT.

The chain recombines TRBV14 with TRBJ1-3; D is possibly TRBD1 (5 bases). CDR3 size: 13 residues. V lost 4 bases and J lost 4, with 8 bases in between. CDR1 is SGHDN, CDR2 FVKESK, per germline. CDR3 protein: CASSPGLGNTIYF. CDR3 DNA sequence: TGTGCCAGCAGCCCGGGACTGGGAAACACCATATATTTT.

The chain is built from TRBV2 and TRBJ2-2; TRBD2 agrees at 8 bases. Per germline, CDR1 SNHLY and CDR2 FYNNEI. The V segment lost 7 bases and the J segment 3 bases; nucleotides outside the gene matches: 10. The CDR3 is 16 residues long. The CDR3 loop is CASTGGAGIHTGELFF. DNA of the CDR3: TGTGCCAGCACCGGGGGGGCGGGGATTCACACCGGGGAGCTGTTTTTT.

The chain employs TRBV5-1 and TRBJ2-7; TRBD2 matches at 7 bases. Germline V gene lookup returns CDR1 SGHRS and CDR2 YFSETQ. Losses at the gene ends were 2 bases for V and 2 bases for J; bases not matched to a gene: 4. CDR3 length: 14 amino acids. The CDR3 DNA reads TGCGCCAGCAGCTTAAGGACTAGTGCCTACGAGCAGTACTTC. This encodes CASSLRTSAYEQYF. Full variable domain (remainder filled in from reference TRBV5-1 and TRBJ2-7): KAGVTQTPRYLIKTRGQQVTLSCSPISGHRSVSWYQQTPGQGLQFLFEYFSETQRNKGNFPGRFSGRQFSNSRSEMNVSTLELGDSALYLCASSLRTSAYEQYFGPGTRLTVT.

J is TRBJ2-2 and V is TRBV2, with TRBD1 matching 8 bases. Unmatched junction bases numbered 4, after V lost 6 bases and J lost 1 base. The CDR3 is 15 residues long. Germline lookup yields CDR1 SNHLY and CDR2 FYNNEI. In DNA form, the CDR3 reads TGTGCCAGCAGGTTACAGGGGGGGAACACCGGGGAGCTGTTTTTT. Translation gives CASRLQGGNTGELFF.

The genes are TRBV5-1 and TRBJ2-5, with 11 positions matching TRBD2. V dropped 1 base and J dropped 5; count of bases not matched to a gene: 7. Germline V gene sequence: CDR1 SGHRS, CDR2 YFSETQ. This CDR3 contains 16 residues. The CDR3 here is CASSLTSGSRLETQYF. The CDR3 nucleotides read TGCGCCAGCAGCTTGACTAGCGGGAGTAGGTTGGAGACCCAGTACTTC.

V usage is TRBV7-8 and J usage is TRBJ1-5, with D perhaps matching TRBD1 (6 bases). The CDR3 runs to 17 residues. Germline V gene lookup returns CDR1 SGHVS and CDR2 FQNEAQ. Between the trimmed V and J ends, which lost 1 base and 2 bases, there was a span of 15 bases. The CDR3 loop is CASSLGPGAFGNQPQHF. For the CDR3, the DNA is TGTGCCAGCAGCTTAGGCCCGGGGGCCTTCGGCAATCAGCCCCAGCATTTT.